The 29 T cell receptor beta chains below all came from one sample that was sequenced in a study of T-cell reconstitution after alpha-beta-depleted transplantation in children. TCRbeta library construction was performed incorporating unique molecular identifiers. TCRdb reprocessed the PCR reads via MiXCR and lists one record per CDR3 protein. Among almost 500,000 distinct CDR3 sequences, about 10% were seen once, and the ten largest hold just over 2%. Sequencing was performed on PBMCs, taken before TCRalphabeta/CD19-depleted stem cell transplant. The receptors come from a child aged 2-15 years with inherited bone marrow failure, due to receive a stem cell transplant.

This clonotype has just a few counts. The chain employs TRBV12-3 or TRBV12-4 and TRBJ2-7; tentatively, D is TRBD2 (5 bases). The V gene lost 5 bases and the J gene lost 3 bases, with 14 bases spanning the gap. This CDR3 is built from 14 residues. CDR3 nucleotide sequence: TGTGCCAGCAGTCTCTCCGGGATCAACTACGAGCAGTACTTC. It specifies CASSLSGINYEQYF.

Only a few counts were recorded for this clonotype. The CDR3 DNA sequence: TGTGCCAGCAGTAGACAGGGAATCACAGATACGCAGTATTTT. Its translation is CASSRQGITDTQYF. The gene calls are TRBV12-3 or TRBV12-4 and TRBJ2-3; the match to TRBD1 covers 7 bases. After removal of 5 bases from V and 2 bases from J, the junction contained 4 bases not matched to a gene. The CDR3 sequence is 14 residues long.

The sample holds a few counts of this clonotype. The chain joins TRBV11-2 to TRBJ2-7, with 7 positions matching TRBD2. The CDR3 contains 16 residues. V was clipped by 4 bases and J by 4 bases; unmatched bases: 13. CDR1 and CDR2 (germline): SGHAT, FQNNGV. This CDR3 is CASSSGWAGVGYEQYF. As DNA, the CDR3 is TGTGCCAGCAGCTCTGGGTGGGCGGGAGTAGGTTACGAGCAGTACTTC. The full variable domain, in which reference TRBV11-2 and TRBJ2-7 provide the parts outside the CDR3, is EAGVAQSPRYKIIEKRQSVAFWCNPISGHATLYWYQQILGQGPKLLIQFQNNGVVDDSQLPKDRFSAERLKGVDSTLKIQPAKLEDSAVYLCASSSGWAGVGYEQYFGPGTRLTVT.

This clonotype was seen at least ten times. The J gene is TRBJ2-1, the V gene TRBV11-2; the D is unclear. This CDR3 comprises 12 residues. Per the germline V gene, CDR1 is SGHAT and CDR2 is FQNNGV. Trimming removed 3 bases at V and 7 bases at J, with 7 bases between. The CDR3 DNA reads as TGTGCCAGCAGCTTTGTAGGGAATGAGCAGTTCTTC. Amino acid sequence: CASSFVGNEQFF.

This clonotype was recorded many times. Written as DNA, the CDR3 is TGTGCCAGCAGTTCGGACAGGGTGGAGCTGTTTTTT. Residues: CASSSDRVELFF. The chain combines TRBV28 with TRBJ2-2; 8 bases agree with TRBD1. Germline CDR1 is MDHEN and CDR2 is SYDVKM. The CDR3 extends over 12 amino acids. V trimming: 4 bases; J trimming: 10 bases; junction bases outside the gene matches: 2.

This clonotype was counted ten times or more. V and J are TRBV2 and TRBJ2-7, with 8 bases lining up with TRBD2. CDR1 SNHLY and CDR2 FYNNEI come from the germline V gene. The V segment lost 0 bases and the J segment 0 bases; nucleotides outside the gene matches: 4. The CDR3 runs 16 residues. The CDR3 sequence: CASSEAVAGHSYEQYF. The CDR3 coding sequence is TGTGCCAGCAGTGAAGCTGTAGCGGGGCACTCCTACGAGCAGTACTTC.

This clonotype was picked up many times. The chain recombines TRBV21-1 with TRBJ2-1; no check of the table's D call, TRBD2, against the DNA was made. TRBV21-1 is a recognized pseudogene. The CDR3 has 16 amino acids. The CDR3 DNA sequence: TGTGCCAGCAGCAAATCCGCCGGACTCACATACAATGAGCAGTTCTTC. It specifies CASSKSAGLTYNEQFF.

V gene TRBV7-2 combines with J gene TRBJ2-5; weak D call: TRBD1 (6 bases). The V and J ends lost 4 bases and 2 bases respectively, with 11 bases between them. In germline, CDR1 is SGHTA, CDR2 FQGNSA. This CDR3 has 14 amino acids. The CDR3 DNA reads TGTGCCAGCAGCTATGGGACATCACAAGAGACCCAGTACTTC. Translation gives CASSYGTSQETQYF.

This clonotype was seen repeatedly, ten times or more. CDR3 DNA: TGTGCCAGCAGTCCAGCGGGAGGGCAGGATGAGCAGTTCTTC. Translation: CASSPAGGQDEQFF. The V call is TRBV12-3 or TRBV12-4, the J call TRBJ2-1, with 10 positions matching TRBD2. The V segment lost 5 bases and the J segment 8 bases; nucleotides outside the gene matches: 6. The CDR3 sequence is 14 residues long.

This clonotype was counted at least ten times. The genes are TRBV5-1 and TRBJ2-5, with TRBD2 as a possible D gene (5 bases). This CDR3 has 14 amino acids. V dropped 3 bases and J dropped 2 bases, with 11 bases sitting between them. From germline, CDR1 is SGHRS and CDR2 YFSETQ. The CDR3 region is CASSWERPQETQYF. CDR3 nucleotide sequence: TGCGCCAGCAGCTGGGAGCGTCCTCAAGAGACCCAGTACTTC.

The V and J genes are TRBV4-3 and TRBJ2-7; D is unresolved. Trimming cost V 2 bases and J 5 bases, with 13 bases left between them. The CDR3 is made up of 14 amino acids. Germline CDR1 LGHNA, CDR2 YSLEER. This chain's CDR3 is CASSQYQAGNEQYF. The CDR3 bases are TGCGCCAGCAGCCAATACCAGGCAGGCAACGAGCAGTACTTC.

This clonotype was counted many times. V is TRBV27 and J is TRBJ2-2, with 8 bases lining up with TRBD2. J was trimmed by 5 bases and V by 11 bases; bases with no gene match: 16. The CDR3 is 16 residues long. Germline loops: CDR1 MNHEY, CDR2 SMNVEV (reference sequence). CDR3 sequence: CALLGGEGLRTGELFF. The CDR3 coding sequence is TGTGCCCTCCTCGGGGGGGAGGGCCTTCGGACCGGGGAGCTGTTTTTT.

Ten or more counts support this clonotype. The chain recombines TRBV5-1 with TRBJ2-7, with 7 bases lining up with TRBD2. J gave up 2 bases and V 2 bases, and 7 bases lay outside the gene matches. Germline CDR1 reads SGHRS; CDR2 reads YFSETQ. The CDR3 length is 15 residues. The DNA of the CDR3 is TGCGCCAGCAGCTTTGTCGGGCGGGGGACCTACGAGCAGTACTTC. Translating it yields CASSFVGRGTYEQYF.

The chain recombines TRBV20-1 with TRBJ1-2, with TRBD1 as a possible D gene (6 bases). The germline V and J ends were trimmed by 6 bases and 6 bases, with 20 bases remaining between them. Germline V gene sequence: CDR1 DFQATT, CDR2 SNEGSKA (reference sequence). The CDR3 length is 14 residues. The CDR3 sequence: CSASPGGTTDGYTF. The DNA of the CDR3 is TGCAGTGCCTCCCCGGGGGGCACAACAGATGGCTACACCTTC.

The table lists this clonotype with many counts. The CDR3 DNA follows: TGCAGCGTTGGAAGCATAGGGAGTTCCTACGAGCAGTACTTC. Its translation is CSVGSIGSSYEQYF. The chain employs TRBV29-1 and TRBJ2-7, with TRBD2 as a possible D gene (5 bases). Between the trimmed V and J ends, which lost 4 bases and 1 base, there was a span of 14 bases. Germline V gives CDR1 SQVTM, CDR2 ANQGSEA. The CDR3 is 14 amino acids.

The chain links TRBV5-6 to TRBJ2-3, with a weak D call TRBD1 (5 bases). Trimming pared 0 bases from V and 5 bases from J, leaving 10 bases between. This CDR3 is 14 amino acids long. Germline CDR1 SGHDT, CDR2 YYEEEE. CDR3 sequence reads: CASSLAGRGDTQYF. The CDR3 DNA reads as TGTGCCAGCAGCTTGGCAGGGCGAGGAGATACGCAGTATTTT.

In nucleotides, the CDR3 is TGCAGCGTTCGAGGGCGGAACACCGGGGAGCTGTTTTTT. Protein product: CSVRGRNTGELFF. The J gene is TRBJ2-2, the V gene TRBV29-1; perhaps TRBD2 as D (5 bases). The CDR3 runs to 13 residues. Germline loops: CDR1 SQVTM, CDR2 ANQGSEA. The V end was cut by 5 bases, the J end by 1 base, with 8 bases between.

This clonotype came up many times. The genes are TRBV28 and TRBJ2-5; D is undetermined. This CDR3 has 13 residues. V dropped 3 bases and J dropped 3 bases, with 8 bases sitting between them. Germline-derived CDR1 and CDR2 are MDHEN and SYDVKM. CDR3 sequence: CASSFWQEETQYF. The CDR3 nucleotides read TGTGCCAGCAGTTTTTGGCAGGAAGAGACCCAGTACTTC. The full variable domain, with the rest looked up from reference TRBV28 and TRBJ2-5, is DVKVTQSSRYLVKRTGEKVFLECVQDMDHENMFWYRQDPGLGLRLIYFSYDVKMKEKGDIPEGYSVSREKKERFSLILESASTNQTSMYLCASSFWQEETQYFGPGTRLLVL.

This clonotype was found many times. The chain is built from TRBV4-1 and TRBJ1-1; tentative D call: TRBD1 (6 bases). Trimming cost V 6 bases and J 2 bases, with 13 bases left between them. The CDR3 extends over 14 amino acids. Looked up from germline, CDR1 is MGHRA and CDR2 is YSYEKL. CDR3 amino acids: CASSSAGENTEAFF. The CDR3 bases are TGCGCCAGCAGTAGTGCAGGGGAAAACACTGAAGCTTTCTTT.

This clonotype turned up a few times. The J gene is TRBJ1-3, the V gene TRBV5-6; no firm D call. Germline V CDR1 and CDR2: SGHDT, YYEEEE. The germline V and J ends were trimmed by 1 base and 0 bases, with 11 bases remaining between them. The CDR3 is 16 amino acids. The CDR3 region has the DNA TGTGCCAGCAGCTTGAGAGGGTCGAACTCTGGAAACACCATATATTTT. Its translation: CASSLRGSNSGNTIYF.

This clonotype was seen at least ten times. This chain joins TRBV7-2 and TRBJ2-5; D possibly corresponds to TRBD2 (5 bases). Germline CDR1 and CDR2: SGHTA and FQGNSA. V lost 5 bases and J lost 4, with 11 bases in between. This CDR3 is 13 amino acids long. CDR3 protein: CASSPWGAETQYF. In nucleotides, the CDR3 is TGTGCCAGCAGCCCTTGGGGAGCAGAGACCCAGTACTTC.

This clonotype was recorded at least ten times. V gene TRBV20-1 combines with J gene TRBJ2-7; perhaps TRBD1 as D (5 bases). Germline values: CDR1 DFQATT, CDR2 SNEGSKA (reference sequence). Trimming cost V 3 bases and J 2 bases, with 11 bases left between them. The CDR3 totals 13 residues. The CDR3 loop is CSASSDTTYEQYF. CDR3 nucleotide sequence: TGCAGTGCTAGTTCGGACACCACCTACGAGCAGTACTTC.

This clonotype was counted a few times. CDR3 in DNA: TGTGCCAGCACCTCGTCAGAACGGCTCGGATGGGGTCAGGGGACCCAGTACTTC. Amino acid sequence: CASTSSERLGWGQGTQYF. V gene TRBV12-3 or TRBV12-4 combines with J gene TRBJ2-5, with D perhaps matching TRBD1 (5 bases). The CDR3 is 18 residues long. Trimming pared 7 bases from V and 7 bases from J, leaving 31 bases between.

The rearrangement joins TRBV12-3 or TRBV12-4 to TRBJ2-1; 16 bases agree with TRBD2. The V gene end was trimmed by 5 bases and the J gene end by 2 bases; junction bases not matched to a gene: 3. The CDR3 runs 17 residues. CDR3 DNA sequence: TGTGCCAGCAGTAGGGGACTAGCGGGAGGGCCCTACAATGAGCAGTTCTTC. Its protein product is CASSRGLAGGPYNEQFF.

This clonotype showed up many times. The genes are TRBV27 and TRBJ1-2; D is ambiguous. This CDR3 has 12 residues. CDR1 and CDR2 from the germline V gene are MNHEY and SMNVEV (reference sequence). V was trimmed by 9 bases and J by 8 bases, leaving 16 bases between them. For the CDR3, the DNA is TGTGCCAGTCACGGGCAGGCGGGGGGCTACACCTTC. Its translation is CASHGQAGGYTF.

This clonotype was seen many times. The chain recombines TRBV4-3 with TRBJ2-1, with 10 positions matching TRBD2. The CDR3 contains 16 residues. With V trimmed by 4 bases and J by 8 bases, 11 bases remained unmatched. Germline loops: CDR1 LGHNA, CDR2 YSLEER. The CDR3 DNA reads as TGCGCCAGCAGCCCAAGTCCGGCTAGCGGGAGTGATGAGCAGTTCTTC. Its translation is CASSPSPASGSDEQFF.

This clonotype occurred many times. The gene calls are TRBV5-1 and TRBJ1-1; TRBD1 might be the D (5 bases). The CDR3 loop spans 13 amino acids. Germline CDR1 and CDR2: SGHRS and YFSETQ. The V and J ends lost 1 base and 4 bases respectively, with 8 bases between them. CDR3 sequence: CASSLMGGTEAFF. In DNA, the CDR3 is TGCGCCAGCAGCTTGATGGGGGGCACTGAAGCTTTCTTT. The whole variable domain, filled in from reference TRBV5-1 and TRBJ1-1, reads KAGVTQTPRYLIKTRGQQVTLSCSPISGHRSVSWYQQTPGQGLQFLFEYFSETQRNKGNFPGRFSGRQFSNSRSEMNVSTLELGDSALYLCASSLMGGTEAFFGQGTRLTVV.

This clonotype occurred many times. At one of its ends the junction is not consistent with the germline gene, which may arise from a read error. This chain uses TRBV4-3 with TRBJ2-1, with 9 positions matching TRBD1. Germline V CDR1 and CDR2: LGHNA, YSLEER. CDR3 length: 16 amino acids. Written as DNA, the CDR3 is TGTGCCAGCAGTCAGGACAGGGGAAGCTCCTACAATGAGCAGTTCTTC. Translated: CASSQDRGSSYNEQFF.

In this sample, this clonotype turned up a few times. The chain recombines TRBV12-3 or TRBV12-4 with TRBJ2-6, with D perhaps matching TRBD2 (6 bases). With 8 bases removed from V and 6 bases from J, the gap between germline ends came to 20 bases. The CDR3 spans 16 residues. The CDR3 loop is CASAMGLGGEANVLTF. CDR3 DNA: TGTGCCAGCGCGATGGGCCTCGGGGGTGAGGCCAACGTCCTGACTTTC.